The clone carrying this TCR beta chain was observed at least ten times. Its antigen is still unknown. The data originate from a study of T cells in Graves' hyperthyroidism and ophthalmopathy. CDR1 SEHNR and CDR2 FQNEAQ come from the germline V gene (reference sequence). V lost 2 bases and J lost 3; bases outside the gene matches: 7. The CDR3 is 15 residues long. RNA transcripts were the template for amplifying TCR beta CDR3 regions. The HTBI primer set drove a first-round RT-PCR of the TCR CDR3. Using its own MiXCR run on the multiplex PCR reads, TCRdb lists one record per CDR3 protein. Of 400,000 or so distinct CDR3 sequences detected, 14% appear once; the ten largest clones hold 15% to 20%. The study's findings and limits: Most expanded thyroid clonotypes above 0.001 recurred in blood.

Enrolled ophthalmopathy patients presented with a Clinical Activity Score of at least 3, a NOSPECS grade of at least 4, and disease duration under 3 months. Uncontrolled infection, other autoimmune disease, pregnancy or lactation disqualified patients from enrolment. What was sequenced was blood. This TCR was recovered from a woman aged 25 to 45 with Graves' ophthalmopathy. This rearrangement joins TRBV7-9 to TRBJ2-7; 7 positions match TRBD1. The CDR3 loop reads CASSLRTGVDYEQYF. As DNA, the CDR3 is TGTGCCAGCAGCTTACGTACAGGGGTGGACTACGAGCAGTACTTC.